The 12 T cell receptor beta chains below come from one sample, sequenced in a study of T cell responses to AZD1222 COVID-19 vaccine. Data came from immunoSEQ multiplex PCR; TCRdb stores just in-frame clones and leaves some out. The table includes 100,000 to 140,000 clones, 92% detected once. Sequenced here: peripheral blood, sampled 28 days after the second AZD1222 dose. Receptor source: an adult who received the AZD1222 COVID-19 vaccine.

The genes are TRBV12-3 or TRBV12-4 and TRBJ2-3; no definite D call. The CDR3 totals 12 residues. V lost 4 bases and J 0 bases, leaving 2 bases between the germline ends. CDR3 DNA: TGTGCCAGCAGTTCTAGCACAGATACGCAGTATTTT. Amino acid sequence: CASSSSTDTQYF.

The chain joins TRBV2 to TRBJ1-1, with TRBD1 as a possible D gene (5 bases). In germline, CDR1 is SNHLY, CDR2 FYNNEI. The CDR3 loop spans 13 amino acids. Deletions cut 7 bases from V and 4 bases from J, with 13 bases between. CDR3 in DNA: TGTGCCAGCAAGTTGGAGGGGCGCACTGAAGCTTTCTTT. As protein: CASKLEGRTEAFF. Looking up the rest from reference TRBV2 and TRBJ1-1 gives the full variable domain: EPEVTQTPSHQVTQMGQEVILRCVPISNHLYFYWYRQILGQKVEFLVSFYNNEISEKSEIFDDQFSVERPDGSNFTLKIRSTKLEDSAMYFCASKLEGRTEAFFGQGTRLTVV.

The rearrangement uses TRBV7-2 and TRBJ2-3; TRBD2 agrees at 9 bases. The CDR3 totals 16 residues. Germline loops: CDR1 SGHTA, CDR2 FQGNSA. With V trimmed by 1 base and J by 3 bases, 5 bases remained unmatched. In nucleotides, the CDR3 is TGTGCCAGCAGCTTAGGACTAGCGGCCAATACAGATACGCAGTATTTT. It yields the protein CASSLGLAANTDTQYF.

The genes are TRBV5-1 and TRBJ2-1; a weak D match, TRBD1 (6 bases). Deletions cut 4 bases from V and 8 bases from J, with 10 bases between. This CDR3 comprises 12 residues. Looked up from germline, CDR1 is SGHRS and CDR2 is YFSETQ. The CDR3 bases are TGCGCCAGCAGCGCCAGGGGCGATGAGCAGTTCTTC. Its protein is CASSARGDEQFF. Full variable domain (remainder filled in from reference TRBV5-1 and TRBJ2-1): KAGVTQTPRYLIKTRGQQVTLSCSPISGHRSVSWYQQTPGQGLQFLFEYFSETQRNKGNFPGRFSGRQFSNSRSEMNVSTLELGDSALYLCASSARGDEQFFGPGTRLTVL.

The chain combines TRBV2 with TRBJ2-7; either TRBD1 or TRBD2 may supply D (5 bases each). The CDR3 contains 13 residues. V was pared by 7 bases and J by 1 base, with 11 bases between. Germline CDR1 SNHLY, CDR2 FYNNEI. CDR3 in DNA: TGTGCCAGCATGGGGACCGGATCCTACGAGCAGTACTTC. Its protein is CASMGTGSYEQYF.

The chain links TRBV7-8 to TRBJ2-7; TRBD1 aligns across 9 bases. Germline V gene sequence: CDR1 SGHVS, CDR2 FQNEAQ. The junction had 11 bases not matched to a gene; V was cut back by 5 bases and J by 6 bases. This CDR3 spans 15 amino acids. CDR3 protein: CASSRNSGQGGEQYF. The CDR3 DNA reads TGTGCCAGCAGCCGTAACTCGGGACAGGGTGGCGAGCAGTACTTC.

The gene calls are TRBV6-6 and TRBJ2-4; D unresolved. The CDR3 is made up of 11 amino acids. CDR1 and CDR2 from the germline V gene are MNHNY and SVGAGI (reference sequence). Deletions cut 5 bases from V and 14 bases from J, with 13 bases between. The CDR3 sequence: CASSPRNVKYF. CDR3 nucleotide sequence: TGTGCCAGCAGTCCAAGGAATGTCAAGTACTTC.

This clone appeared a single time. This chain uses TRBV28 with TRBJ2-7, with D maybe TRBD1 (6 bases). Germline assignment: CDR1 MDHEN and CDR2 SYDVKM. This CDR3 spans 14 amino acids. Trimming took off 7 bases at V and 2 bases at J, with 15 bases between the two ends. The CDR3 spells CASISDRPPYEQYF. The CDR3 coding sequence is TGTGCCAGCATCTCGGACAGACCGCCCTACGAGCAGTACTTC.

This chain links TRBV10-3 with TRBJ1-5; D is unclear. Germline lookup yields CDR1 ENHRY and CDR2 SYGVKD. Trimming pared 2 bases from V and 1 base from J, leaving 9 bases between. CDR3 length: 15 residues. The CDR3 coding sequence is TGTGCCATCAGTGAGGACACCCTAAGCAATCAGCCCCAGCATTTT. This encodes CAISEDTLSNQPQHF.

The CDR3 nucleotides are TGTGCCAGTAAGATGAGTGGTCTAGCGGGAATGGCAGATACGCAGTATTTT. This codes for CASKMSGLAGMADTQYF. The chain combines TRBV7-9 with TRBJ2-3, with 9 bases identical to TRBD2. The CDR3 sequence is 17 residues long. Trimming removed 9 bases from V and 4 bases from J; junction bases left unmatched: 17. Per the germline V gene, CDR1 is SEHNR and CDR2 is FQNEAQ (reference sequence).

The chain is built from TRBV9 and TRBJ2-7, with D unclear. V shed 0 bases and J shed 7 bases, with 11 bases lying between them. The V gene's germline CDR1 is SGDLS and CDR2 YYNGEE. CDR3 length: 13 residues. CDR3 region: CASSVDIVGEQYF. CDR3 DNA: TGTGCCAGCAGCGTAGACATTGTGGGGGAGCAGTACTTC.

The chain uses TRBV19 and TRBJ2-6; the D gene is possibly TRBD2 (5 bases). Germline loops: CDR1 LNHDA, CDR2 SQIVND (reference sequence). V was pared by 6 bases and J by 0 bases, with 18 bases between. This CDR3 has 18 amino acids. Written as DNA, the CDR3 is TGTGCCAGTAGCCCAAACTTGGGCCGGGGCTCTGGGGCCAACGTCCTGACTTTC. Protein: CASSPNLGRGSGANVLTF.